The rows below give T cell receptor beta chains drawn from one sample of a study of shared clonotypes between healthy human individuals. Data came from immunoSEQ multiplex PCR; TCRdb stores just in-frame clones and leaves some out. This sample has about 2.3 million clones, with around 90% found just once. The sample comprised naive CD4+ T cells from PBMCs. The receptors originated from a man younger than 35 in good health. Some clones in this sample may be carry-over from other donors' samples. Each CDR3 is given with its conserved first and last residue. The order of the fields is J gene, V gene, clone size, D gene, CDR3 DNA, CDR3 protein. The D gene is left open where the match is weak. Only some rows state a clone size, as once, few, many or a class for expanded clones.

>TRBJ2-7|TRBV5-1|.|.
TGCGCCAGCAGCTTGGTATTCGGTGGCTCCTACGAGCAGTACTTC
CASSLVFGGSYEQYF
>TRBJ2-3|TRBV28|.|.
TGTGCCAGCTCCCAGAGCGCAGATACGCAGTATTTT
CASSQSADTQYF
>TRBJ2-7|TRBV7-9|.|.
TGTGCCAGCAGCTTAACCGGTGGCTTTGTCCGGAACTCCTACGAGCAGTACTTC
CASSLTGGFVRNSYEQYF
>TRBJ1-1|TRBV4-1|.|.
TGCGCCAGCAGCCAAGATGAGGGTAGAACTGAAGCTTTCTTT
CASSQDEGRTEAFF
>TRBJ2-7|TRBV4-1|.|TRBD1
TGCGCCAGCAGCCAACTACAGGGGGCTTCCTACGAGCAGTACTTC
CASSQLQGASYEQYF
>TRBJ2-7|TRBV6-1|.|.
TGTGCCAGCAGTGAAGGGCCAGGGGACACCTACGAGCAGTACTTC
CASSEGPGDTYEQYF
>TRBJ2-1|TRBV16|.|.
TGTGCCAGCAGCCAATCGTTGGGGGCAGGTGCTTCAAATGAGCAGTTCTTC
CASSQSLGAGASNEQFF
>TRBJ2-4|TRBV19|.|TRBD1
TGTGCCAGTAGCCGGACAGGGTGGGACATTCAGTACTTC
CASSRTGWDIQYF
>TRBJ1-2|TRBV5-6|.|TRBD1
TGTGCCAGCGGGCAGGGGGTGAGGTTCGGGAACTATGGCTACACCTTC
CASGQGVRFGNYGYTF
>TRBJ2-1|TRBV5-1|.|TRBD1
TGCGCCAGCAGCCCGGGGACAGGGGACAATGAGCAGTTCTTC
CASSPGTGDNEQFF
>TRBJ2-1|TRBV5-1|.|TRBD1
TGCGCCAGCAGACCGGGACAGGGGCCGGAGGAGAACTACAATGAGCAGTTCTTC
CASRPGQGPEENYNEQFF
>TRBJ2-3|TRBV5-1|.|TRBD1
TGCGCCAGCCAGATCGTCAGGGGGACAACAGATACGCAGTATTTT
CASQIVRGTTDTQYF
>TRBJ2-3|TRBV27|.|.
TGTGCCAGCAGCCACGGATGGGGCTCGGATACGCAGTATTTT
CASSHGWGSDTQYF
>TRBJ1-4|TRBV5-1|.|.
TGCGCCAGCAGCTTGGAGTCAGGCAAGAATGAAAAACTGTTTTTT
CASSLESGKNEKLFF
>TRBJ1-2|TRBV10-3|.|TRBD1
TGTGCCATCAGTTCTCGTACAGGGGATGGCTACACCTTC
CAISSRTGDGYTF
>TRBJ2-2|TRBV5-1|.|.
TGCGCCAGCAGCTTGGCAGGGAGATTCACCGGGGAGCTGTTTTTT
CASSLAGRFTGELFF
>TRBJ1-4|TRBV4-1|.|TRBD1
TGCGCCAGCAGCCAAGAGGGGGTACAGGGGGGCGTAAAACTGTTTTTT
CASSQEGVQGGVKLFF
>TRBJ1-5|TRBV19|.|.
TGTGCCAGTAGTCCGTGGAACAGGGTGGTACGGCAGCCCCAGCATTTT
CASSPWNRVVRQPQHF
>TRBJ2-2|TRBV11-2|.|.
TGTGCCAGCAGCATCAATCCTAGGGGGGCAGGGTACACCGGGGAGCTGTTTTTT
CASSINPRGAGYTGELFF
>TRBJ1-5|TRBV5-1|.|.
TGCGCCAGCAGCTTGGGGATCCGTCAGCCCCAGCATTTT
CASSLGIRQPQHF
>TRBJ1-1|TRBV19|.|.
TGTGCCAGTAGCTCTCAGGGGAACACTGAAGCTTTCTTT
CASSSQGNTEAFF
>TRBJ2-4|TRBV7-2|.|.
TGTGCCAGCAGCTTAGTAGGGTGGGACATTCAGTACTTC
CASSLVGWDIQYF
>TRBJ2-3|TRBV10-3|.|.
TGTGCCATCAGTGAGTTCAGGACCCAGGGTCGAGATACGCAGTATTTT
CAISEFRTQGRDTQYF
>TRBJ1-5|TRBV6-1|once|.
TGTGCCGCTCGCCCAGGGCACAATCAGCCCCAGCATTTT
CAARPGHNQPQHF
>TRBJ1-2|TRBV29-1|.|.
TGCAGCGTGGTAACAAGCTATGGCTACACCTTC
CSVVTSYGYTF
>TRBJ2-2|TRBV2|few|.
TGTGCCAGCAGTGTAGTCCGGGAGCTGTTTTTT
CASSVVRELFF
>TRBJ1-3|TRBV21-1|.|.
TGTGCCAGCAGCAAAGAATCCCCTCTCTCTGGAAACACCATATATTTT
CASSKESPLSGNTIYF
>TRBJ2-1|TRBV2|.|TRBD1
TGTGCCAGCAGTTCTACGGACAGGACAAATGAGCAGTTCTTC
CASSSTDRTNEQFF
>TRBJ2-7|TRBV13|.|.
TGTGCCAGCAGCGAGACACCGTGGGGCGAGCAGTACTTC
CASSETPWGEQYF
>TRBJ2-7|TRBV5-6|.|TRBD2
TGTGCCAGCAGCTTACTAGCGGGAGCGCCCGAGCAGTACTTC
CASSLLAGAPEQYF